This passage covers 3 T cell receptor beta chains from one sample sequenced in a study of early T cells in non-severe SARS-CoV-2 infection. TCRdb re-analysed the 5' RACE reads in MiXCR, keeping a single row per CDR3 protein. Counted here are roughly 25,000 distinct CDR3 sequences, around 4% occurring once; the ten biggest clones make up 15% to 18%. The material sequenced was whole blood. The receptors shown here come from an adult who was a healthcare worker with PCR-confirmed SARS-CoV-2 infection or an uninfected control (not recorded which).

This clonotype was seen repeatedly, ten times or more. The chain links TRBV9 to TRBJ1-3; D gene ambiguous. CDR1 is SGDLS, CDR2 YYNGEE, per germline. This CDR3 region has 16 residues. The V end lost 1 base, the J end lost 0 bases, and 11 bases lay between the germline ends. The CDR3 coding sequence is TGTGCCAGCAGCGTACTCGACGGGAGCTCTGGAAACACCATATATTTT. The encoded protein is CASSVLDGSSGNTIYF.

This clonotype was picked up many times. The V call is TRBV23-1, the J call TRBJ2-7; D gene uncertain. TRBV23-1 is an ORF, and what it does is uncertain. CDR3 length equals 12 residues. Trimming left V 3 bases short and J 6 bases short, with 9 bases between. In DNA, the CDR3 is TGCGCCAGCAGTCACCCGAGCTGCGAGCAGTACTTC. Translation: CASSHPSCEQYF.

Many counts were recorded for this clonotype. V usage is TRBV6-2 or TRBV6-3 and J usage is TRBJ2-1; TRBD1 might be the D (6 bases). The V and J ends lost 6 bases and 5 bases respectively, with 20 bases between them. From germline, CDR1 is MNHEY and CDR2 SVGEGT. The CDR3 extends over 16 amino acids. CDR3 amino acids: CASSPTSPGHHNEQFF. CDR3 DNA sequence: TGTGCCAGCAGCCCGACGTCCCCGGGACACCACAATGAGCAGTTCTTC.